Listed here are 8 T cell receptor beta chains from one sample, sequenced in a study of blood T cell repertoires in COVID-19. Method: immunoSEQ multiplex PCR; TCRdb's copy keeps in-frame clones and lacks some. Here the sample spans about 270,000 clones, about 82% being singletons. Material for sequencing was peripheral blood. The source is a woman of 80 years or more with COVID-19, enrolled during active disease.

The rearrangement uses TRBV5-1 and TRBJ2-5, with a tentative D call TRBD1 (6 bases). The length of the CDR3 is 14 residues. Germline CDR1 and CDR2: SGHRS and YFSETQ. Between the trimmed V and J ends, which lost 3 bases and 5 bases, there was a span of 14 bases. The CDR3 DNA follows: TGCGCCAGCAGCTCTGGGGGCTCGGGCGAGACCCAGTACTTC. It translates to CASSSGGSGETQYF.

The chain has TRBV5-4 and TRBJ2-3, with 7 nucleotides matching TRBD1. CDR1 and CDR2 (germline): SGHNT, YYREEE (reference sequence). J gave up 2 bases and V 4 bases, and 10 bases lay outside the gene matches. The length of the CDR3 is 16 residues. The CDR3 is CASSPGGQVITDTQYF. The DNA of the CDR3 is TGTGCCAGCAGCCCGGGCGGACAGGTGATCACAGATACGCAGTATTTT.

This chain connects TRBV5-6 to TRBJ1-1; possible D gene TRBD1, 6 bases. The CDR3 is 16 amino acids. V shed 3 bases and J shed 1 base, with 16 bases lying between them. Germline CDR1 SGHDT, CDR2 YYEEEE. CDR3: CASSSTPRGTNTEAFF. In nucleotides, the CDR3 is TGTGCCAGCAGCTCAACTCCGAGGGGGACGAACACTGAAGCTTTCTTT.

The CDR3 reads CASSPSPGHLNSNQPQHF. As DNA, the CDR3 is TGTGCCAGCAGCCCCTCACCGGGACACCTCAATAGCAATCAGCCCCAGCATTTT. The chain combines TRBV3-1 (or the pseudogene TRBV3-2) with TRBJ1-5; D perhaps matches TRBD1 (6 bases). In germline, CDR1 is LGHDT, CDR2 YNNKEL (reference sequence). The V end lost 4 bases, the J end lost 0 bases, and 19 bases lay between the germline ends. The CDR3 consists of 18 residues.

The CDR3 sequence: CASSLGAGKSNQPQHF. The CDR3 coding sequence is TGTGCCAGCAGCCTAGGGGCAGGGAAGAGCAATCAGCCCCAGCATTTT. The chain couples TRBV5-6 to TRBJ1-5; a possible D gene is TRBD1 (5 bases). The V and J ends lost 4 bases and 1 base respectively, with 15 bases between them. This CDR3 is 16 amino acids long. The germline gives CDR1 SGHDT, CDR2 YYEEEE.

A single count supports this clone. The chain is built from TRBV10-1 and TRBJ1-3, with TRBD1 matching over 9 bases. Germline V gene sequence: CDR1 WNHNN, CDR2 SYGVQD (reference sequence). V dropped 10 bases and J dropped 2; count of bases not matched to a gene: 15. The CDR3 covers 17 residues. DNA of the CDR3: TGCGCCACCAATTTTAAGGGACAGGGAGGACCTGGAAACACCATATATTTT. It encodes CATNFKGQGGPGNTIYF.

Here the CDR3 reads CASSSDRYGYTF. CDR3 in DNA: TGTGCCAGCAGTTCAGACAGATATGGCTACACCTTC. The J gene is TRBJ1-2, the V gene TRBV12-3 or TRBV12-4; TRBD1 might be the D (5 bases). CDR3 length: 12 residues. V dropped 4 bases and J dropped 5 bases, with 8 bases sitting between them.

J is TRBJ2-7 and V is TRBV27; tentative D call: TRBD2 (5 bases). V was clipped by 2 bases and J by 1 base, with 9 bases between them. The CDR3 totals 14 residues. Germline V gene lookup returns CDR1 MNHEY and CDR2 SMNVEV (reference sequence). The CDR3: CASSLRRDSYEQYF. The DNA of the CDR3 is TGTGCCAGCAGTTTAAGACGGGATTCCTACGAGCAGTACTTC.